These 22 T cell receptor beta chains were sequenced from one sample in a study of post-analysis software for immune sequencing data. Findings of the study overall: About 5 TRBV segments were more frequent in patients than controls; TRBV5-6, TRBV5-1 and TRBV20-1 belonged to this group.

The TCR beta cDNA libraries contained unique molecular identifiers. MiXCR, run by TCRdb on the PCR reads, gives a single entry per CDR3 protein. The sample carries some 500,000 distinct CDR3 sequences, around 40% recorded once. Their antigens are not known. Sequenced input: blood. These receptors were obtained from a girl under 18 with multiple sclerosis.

DNA of the CDR3: TGCGCCAGCAGCCAAGTGATAGCGAGGTACAATGAGCAGTTCTTC. This sequence encodes CASSQVIARYNEQFF. This chain links TRBV4-3 with TRBJ2-1; the D gene is possibly TRBD2 (5 bases). In germline, CDR1 is LGHNA, CDR2 YSLEER. The CDR3 is made up of 15 amino acids. Trimming cost V 1 base and J 4 bases, with 11 bases left between them.

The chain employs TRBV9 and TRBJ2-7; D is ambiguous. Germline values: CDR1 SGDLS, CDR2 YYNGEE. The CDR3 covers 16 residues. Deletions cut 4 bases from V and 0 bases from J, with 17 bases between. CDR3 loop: CASSPEVGVFSYEQYF. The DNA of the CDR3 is TGTGCCAGCAGCCCCGAGGTGGGCGTTTTCTCCTACGAGCAGTACTTC.

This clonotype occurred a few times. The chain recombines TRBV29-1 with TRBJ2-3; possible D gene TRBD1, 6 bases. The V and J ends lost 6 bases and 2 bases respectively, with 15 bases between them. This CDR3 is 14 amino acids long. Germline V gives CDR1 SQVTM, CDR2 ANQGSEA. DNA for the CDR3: TGCAGCGTAAGACCGGGACACAACACAGATACGCAGTATTTT. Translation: CSVRPGHNTDTQYF.

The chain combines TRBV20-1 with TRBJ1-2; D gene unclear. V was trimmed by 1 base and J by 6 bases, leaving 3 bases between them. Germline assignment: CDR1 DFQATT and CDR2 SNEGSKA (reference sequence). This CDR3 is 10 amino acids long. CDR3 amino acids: CSARGDGYTF. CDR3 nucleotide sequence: TGCAGTGCTAGAGGGGATGGCTACACCTTC.

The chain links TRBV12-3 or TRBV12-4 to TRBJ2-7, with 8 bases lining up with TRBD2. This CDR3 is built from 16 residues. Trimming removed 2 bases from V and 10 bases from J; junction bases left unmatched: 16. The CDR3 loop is CASSLRSSGPQEAQYF. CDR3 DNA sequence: TGTGCCAGCAGTTTAAGGTCTAGCGGGCCTCAAGAGGCCCAGTACTTC.

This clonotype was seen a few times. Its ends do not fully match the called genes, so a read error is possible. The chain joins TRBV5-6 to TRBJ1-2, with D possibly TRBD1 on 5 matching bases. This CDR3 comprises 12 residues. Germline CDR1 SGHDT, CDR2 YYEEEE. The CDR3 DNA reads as TGTGCCAGTAGCTTCGTACGGGGGGGCTACACCTTC. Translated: CASSFVRGGYTF.

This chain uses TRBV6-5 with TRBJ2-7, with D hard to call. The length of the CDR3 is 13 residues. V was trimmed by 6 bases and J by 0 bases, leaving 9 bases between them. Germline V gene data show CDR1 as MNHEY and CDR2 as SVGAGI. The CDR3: CASSNDLSYEQYF. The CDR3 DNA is TGTGCCAGCAGCAACGACCTCTCCTACGAGCAGTACTTC.

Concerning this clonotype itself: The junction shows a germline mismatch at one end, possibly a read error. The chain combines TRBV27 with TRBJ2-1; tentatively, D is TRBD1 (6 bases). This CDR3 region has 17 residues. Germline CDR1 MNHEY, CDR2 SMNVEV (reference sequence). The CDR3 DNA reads TGTGCCAGCAGTTTACTTTGGACAGCCTTAAATCTCAATGCGCAGTTCTTC. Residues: CASSLLWTALNLNAQFF.

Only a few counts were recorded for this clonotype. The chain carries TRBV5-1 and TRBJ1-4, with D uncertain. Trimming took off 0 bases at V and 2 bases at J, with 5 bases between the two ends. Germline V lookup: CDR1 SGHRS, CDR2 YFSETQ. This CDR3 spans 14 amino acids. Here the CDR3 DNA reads TGCGCCAGCAGCTTGGCGGGTACTAATGAAAAACTGTTTTTT. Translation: CASSLAGTNEKLFF.

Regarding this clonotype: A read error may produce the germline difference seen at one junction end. CDR3 protein: CANSYSLAGSGNEQFF. DNA of the CDR3: TGTGCCAACAGTTACTCCCTAGCGGGATCGGGCAATGAGCAGTTCTTC. The chain employs TRBV6-5 and TRBJ2-1; TRBD2 matches 9 bases. This CDR3 contains 16 residues. Germline V gene sequence: CDR1 MNHEY, CDR2 SVGAGI.

The CDR3 region is CASSRGGTGRFGIDGADTQYF. CDR3 bases: TGTGCCAGCAGCCGTGGGGGGACAGGTCGATTCGGTATCGACGGCGCAGATACGCAGTATTTT. The genes are TRBV11-2 and TRBJ2-3; 8 nucleotides agree with TRBD1. The CDR3 sequence is 21 residues long. V trimming: 5 bases; J trimming: 4 bases; junction bases outside the gene matches: 26. CDR1 is SGHAT and CDR2 is FQNNGV in the germline V gene.

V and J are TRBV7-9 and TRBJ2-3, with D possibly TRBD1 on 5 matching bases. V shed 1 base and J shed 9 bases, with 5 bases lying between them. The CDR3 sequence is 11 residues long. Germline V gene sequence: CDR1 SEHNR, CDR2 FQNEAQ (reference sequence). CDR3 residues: CASSLEGTQYF. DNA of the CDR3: TGTGCCAGCAGCTTAGAGGGGACGCAGTATTTT. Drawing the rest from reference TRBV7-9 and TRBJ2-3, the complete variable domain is DTGVSQNPRHKITKRGQNVTFRCDPISEHNRLYWYRQTLGQGPEFLTYFQNEAQLEKSRLLSDRFSAERPKGSFSTLEIQRTEQGDSAMYLCASSLEGTQYFGPGTRLTVL.

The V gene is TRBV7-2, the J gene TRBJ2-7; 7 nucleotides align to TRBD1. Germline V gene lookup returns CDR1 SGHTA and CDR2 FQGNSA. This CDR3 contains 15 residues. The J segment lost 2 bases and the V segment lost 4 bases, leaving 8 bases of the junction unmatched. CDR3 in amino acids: CASSSPGQPPYEQYF. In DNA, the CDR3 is TGTGCCAGCAGCTCTCCGGGACAGCCCCCCTACGAGCAGTACTTC.

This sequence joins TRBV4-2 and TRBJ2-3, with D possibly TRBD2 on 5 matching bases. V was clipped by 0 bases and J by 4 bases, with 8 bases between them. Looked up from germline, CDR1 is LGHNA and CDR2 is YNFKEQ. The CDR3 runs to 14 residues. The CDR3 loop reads CASSQELASDTQYF. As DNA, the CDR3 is TGTGCCAGCAGCCAAGAGCTAGCTTCAGATACGCAGTATTTT.

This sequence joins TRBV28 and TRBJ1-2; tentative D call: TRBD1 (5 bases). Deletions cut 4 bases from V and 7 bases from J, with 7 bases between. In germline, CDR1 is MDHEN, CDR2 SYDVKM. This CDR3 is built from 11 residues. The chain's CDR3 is CASSSGSGYTF. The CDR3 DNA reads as TGTGCCAGCAGTTCAGGGAGTGGCTACACCTTC.

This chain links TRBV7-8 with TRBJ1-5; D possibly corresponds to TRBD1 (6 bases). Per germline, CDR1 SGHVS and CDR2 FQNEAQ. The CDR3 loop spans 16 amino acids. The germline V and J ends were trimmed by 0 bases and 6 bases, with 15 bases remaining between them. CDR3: CASSLAGGARSQPQHF. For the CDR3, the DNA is TGTGCCAGCAGCTTAGCTGGGGGGGCGCGGAGTCAGCCCCAGCATTTT.

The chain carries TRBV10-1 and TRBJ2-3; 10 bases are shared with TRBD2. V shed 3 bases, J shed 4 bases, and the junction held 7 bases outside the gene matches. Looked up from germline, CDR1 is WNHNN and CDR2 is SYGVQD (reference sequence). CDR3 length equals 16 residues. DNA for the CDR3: TGCGCCAGCAGTGATCTAGCGGGAGTACGGGCAGATACGCAGTATTTT. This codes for CASSDLAGVRADTQYF.

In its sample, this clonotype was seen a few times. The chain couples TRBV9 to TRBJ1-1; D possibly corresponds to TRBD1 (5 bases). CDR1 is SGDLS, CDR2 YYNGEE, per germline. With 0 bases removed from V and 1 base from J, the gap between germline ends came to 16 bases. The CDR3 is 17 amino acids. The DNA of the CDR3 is TGTGCCAGCAGCGTAGAGGTCGGGGGGACGTCGAACACTGAAGCTTTCTTT. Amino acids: CASSVEVGGTSNTEAFF.

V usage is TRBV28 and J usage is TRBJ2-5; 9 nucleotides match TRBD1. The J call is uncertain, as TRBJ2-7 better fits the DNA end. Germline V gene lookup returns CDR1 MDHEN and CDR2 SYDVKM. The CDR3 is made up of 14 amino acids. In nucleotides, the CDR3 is TGTGCCAGCAACTCCAGGACAGGGGTGTACGAGCAGTACTTC. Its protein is CASNSRTGVYEQYF.

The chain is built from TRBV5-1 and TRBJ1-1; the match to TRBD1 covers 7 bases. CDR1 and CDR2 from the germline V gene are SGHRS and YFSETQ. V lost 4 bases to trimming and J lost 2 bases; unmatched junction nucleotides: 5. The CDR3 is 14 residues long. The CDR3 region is CASSDRAQNTEAFF. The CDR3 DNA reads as TGCGCCAGCAGCGACAGGGCCCAAAACACTGAAGCTTTCTTT.

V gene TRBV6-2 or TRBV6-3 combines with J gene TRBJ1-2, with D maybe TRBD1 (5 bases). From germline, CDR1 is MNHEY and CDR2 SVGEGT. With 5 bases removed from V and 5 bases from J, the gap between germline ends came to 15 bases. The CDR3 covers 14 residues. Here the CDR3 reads CASSHLGRTYGYTF. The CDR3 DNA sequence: TGTGCCAGCAGTCACCTGGGACGGACGTATGGCTACACCTTC.

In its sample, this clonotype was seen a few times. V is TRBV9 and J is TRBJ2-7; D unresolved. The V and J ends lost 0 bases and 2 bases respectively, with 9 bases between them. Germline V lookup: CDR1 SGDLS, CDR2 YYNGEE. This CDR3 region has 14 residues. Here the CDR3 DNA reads TGTGCCAGCAGCGTAGGTCACAACCCCTACGAGCAGTACTTC. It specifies CASSVGHNPYEQYF.